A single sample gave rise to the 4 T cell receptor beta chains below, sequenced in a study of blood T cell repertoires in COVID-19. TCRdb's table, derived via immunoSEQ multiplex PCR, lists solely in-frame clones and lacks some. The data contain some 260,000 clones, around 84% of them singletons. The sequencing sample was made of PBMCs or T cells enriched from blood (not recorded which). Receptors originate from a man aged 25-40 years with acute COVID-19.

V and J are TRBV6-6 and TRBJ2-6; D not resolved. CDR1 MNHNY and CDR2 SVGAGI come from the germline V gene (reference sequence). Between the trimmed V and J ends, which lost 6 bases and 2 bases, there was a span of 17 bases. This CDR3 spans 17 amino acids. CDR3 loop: CASSRSQVDAGANVLTF. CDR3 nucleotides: TGTGCCAGCAGCCGATCCCAGGTAGATGCTGGGGCCAACGTCCTGACTTTC.

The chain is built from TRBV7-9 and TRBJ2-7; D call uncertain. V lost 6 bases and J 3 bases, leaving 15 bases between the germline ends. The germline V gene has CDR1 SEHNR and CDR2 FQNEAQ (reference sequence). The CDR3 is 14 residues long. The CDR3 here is CASSALIYDYEQYV. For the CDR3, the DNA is TGTGCCAGCAGTGCGCTGATATACGACTACGAGCAGTACGTC.

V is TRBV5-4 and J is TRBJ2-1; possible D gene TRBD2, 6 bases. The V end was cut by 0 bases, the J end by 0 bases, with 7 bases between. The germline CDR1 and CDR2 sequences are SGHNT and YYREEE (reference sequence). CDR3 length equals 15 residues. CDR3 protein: CASSLGGVSYNEQFF. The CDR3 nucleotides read TGTGCCAGCAGCTTGGGCGGGGTCTCCTACAATGAGCAGTTCTTC.

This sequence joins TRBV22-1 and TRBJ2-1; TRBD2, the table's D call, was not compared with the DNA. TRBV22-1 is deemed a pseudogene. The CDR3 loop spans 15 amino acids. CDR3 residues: CPGSPGLAGGYEQFF. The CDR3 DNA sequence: TGTCCTGGGAGCCCAGGACTAGCGGGAGGTTATGAGCAGTTCTTC.